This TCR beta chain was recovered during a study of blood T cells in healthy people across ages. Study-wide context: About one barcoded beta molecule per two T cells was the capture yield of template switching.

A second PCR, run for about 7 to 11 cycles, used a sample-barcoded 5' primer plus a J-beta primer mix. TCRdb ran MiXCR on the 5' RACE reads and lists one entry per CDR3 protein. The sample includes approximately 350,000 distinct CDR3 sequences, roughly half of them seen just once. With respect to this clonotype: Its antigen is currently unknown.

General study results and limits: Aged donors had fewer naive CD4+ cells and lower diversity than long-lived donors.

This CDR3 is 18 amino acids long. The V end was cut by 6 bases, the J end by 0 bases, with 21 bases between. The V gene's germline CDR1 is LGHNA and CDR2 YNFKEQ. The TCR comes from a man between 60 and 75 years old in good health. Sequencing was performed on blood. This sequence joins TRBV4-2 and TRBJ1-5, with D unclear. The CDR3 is CASSPWPRVEDSNQPQHF. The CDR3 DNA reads TGTGCCAGCAGTCCCTGGCCGAGGGTTGAGGATAGCAATCAGCCCCAGCATTTT.